Reported below is one T cell receptor beta chain. These data are taken from a study of cytomegalovirus exposure and HLA in healthy donors. PCR primers comprised 60 Vbeta and 13 Jbeta primers. Libraries were prepared by immunoSEQ multiplex PCR; TCRdb keeps only in-frame clonotypes and omits some of them. This table holds 100,000 to 150,000 clones, over 80% found once. The clonotype was recovered from a boy under 18 in good health and CMV-seronegative. Sequenced material: PBMCs.

The CDR3 DNA sequence: TGTGCCAGCAGCGTAGCGGGCCGCGGGCCCTACGAGCAGTACTTC. It translates to CASSVAGRGPYEQYF. The rearrangement links TRBV9 to TRBJ2-7, with D possibly being TRBD2 (5 bases). The CDR3 has 15 residues. Germline CDR1 and CDR2: SGDLS and YYNGEE. V dropped 0 bases and J dropped 2 bases, with 12 bases sitting between them.